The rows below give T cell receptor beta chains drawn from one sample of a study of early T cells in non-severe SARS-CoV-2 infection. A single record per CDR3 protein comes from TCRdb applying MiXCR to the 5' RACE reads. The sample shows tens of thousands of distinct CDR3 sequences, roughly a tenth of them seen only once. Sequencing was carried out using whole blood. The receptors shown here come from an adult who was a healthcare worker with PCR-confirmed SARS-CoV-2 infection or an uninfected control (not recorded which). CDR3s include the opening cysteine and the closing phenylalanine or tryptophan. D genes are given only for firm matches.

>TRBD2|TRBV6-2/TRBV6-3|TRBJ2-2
CASIEDGTSGTYTGELFF
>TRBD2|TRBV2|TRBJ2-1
CASRQENSGSNEQFF
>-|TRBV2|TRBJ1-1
CASSVLGAAEAFF
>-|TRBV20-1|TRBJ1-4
CSASRGPESGKLFF
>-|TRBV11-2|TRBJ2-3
CASSSGWTQYF
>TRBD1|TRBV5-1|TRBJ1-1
CASSSPDRLNTEAFF
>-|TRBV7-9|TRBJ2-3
CASSSDFSDTQYF
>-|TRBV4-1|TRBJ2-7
CASSHPDGLGGEQYF
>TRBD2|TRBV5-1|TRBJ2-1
CASSPLTSGSYNEQFF
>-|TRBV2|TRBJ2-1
CASREYIEQFF
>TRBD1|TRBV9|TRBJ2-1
CASSIGTGVKQFF
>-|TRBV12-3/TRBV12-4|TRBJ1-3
CASSLFSGNTIYF
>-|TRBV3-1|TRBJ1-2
CASSQEAVDGYTF
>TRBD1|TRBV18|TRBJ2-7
CASSPPGQDYEQYF
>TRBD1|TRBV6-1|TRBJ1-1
CASSETGGVTEAFF
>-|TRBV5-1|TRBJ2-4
CASSLEAKNIQYF
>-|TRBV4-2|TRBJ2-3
CASSSFGAGGATSRMDTQYF
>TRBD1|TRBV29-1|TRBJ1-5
CSVRGQGGDQPQHF
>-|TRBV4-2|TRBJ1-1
CASSHLGGRNTEAFF
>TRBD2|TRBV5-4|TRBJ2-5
CASSPGLAGGPEETQYF
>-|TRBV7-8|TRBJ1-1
CASSHRVNTEAFF
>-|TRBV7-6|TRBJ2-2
CASGLTVQNTGELFF
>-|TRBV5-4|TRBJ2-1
CASSWQVNEQFF
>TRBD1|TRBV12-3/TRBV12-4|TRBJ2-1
CASSLGTGDYNEQFF
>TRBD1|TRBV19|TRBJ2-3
CASSANRGTTDTQYF
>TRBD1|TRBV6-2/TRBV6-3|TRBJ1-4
CASSSPTGTGNEKLFF
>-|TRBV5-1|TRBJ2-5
CASSWGRQQETQYF
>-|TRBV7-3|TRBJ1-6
CASRMSPLHF
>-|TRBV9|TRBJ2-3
CASSRGGTDTQYF
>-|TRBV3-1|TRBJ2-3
CASSQEWYTDTQYF
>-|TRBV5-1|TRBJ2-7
CASSRIPNEQYF
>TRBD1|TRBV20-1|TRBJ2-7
CSALTGTGGGEQYF
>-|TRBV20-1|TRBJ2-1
CSAHLGIYNEQFF
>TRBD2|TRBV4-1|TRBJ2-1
CASSQVGTSGYNEQFF
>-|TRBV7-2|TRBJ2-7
CASSWDPFYEQYF
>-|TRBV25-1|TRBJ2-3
CASSDQESGYSTDTQYF
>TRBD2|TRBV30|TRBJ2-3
CAWSTQTRTSGVGDTQYF
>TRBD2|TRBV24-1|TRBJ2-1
CATSPASGRIGYNEQFF
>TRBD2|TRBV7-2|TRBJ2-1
CASSPPAGAEQFF
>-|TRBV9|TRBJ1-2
CASSVAGRNYGYTF
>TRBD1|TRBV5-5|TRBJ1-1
CASSWGTGGYTEAFF
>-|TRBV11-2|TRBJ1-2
CASSVGFASEGYGYTF
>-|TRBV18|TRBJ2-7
CASSARDGSYEQYF
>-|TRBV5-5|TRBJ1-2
CASSSTNLGYTF
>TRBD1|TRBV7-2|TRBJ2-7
CASSLSSGTGSYEQYF
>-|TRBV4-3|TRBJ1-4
CASSQDWILNEKLFF
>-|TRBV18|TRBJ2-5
CASSPLMLAGQETQYF
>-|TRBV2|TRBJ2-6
CASRPLSGANVLTF
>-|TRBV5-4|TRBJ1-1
CASSSPIQGNTEAFF
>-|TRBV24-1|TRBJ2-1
CATGERSEQFF
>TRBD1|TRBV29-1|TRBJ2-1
CSVRPGQGRQLYSYNEQFF
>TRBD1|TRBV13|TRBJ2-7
CASSAGPGQGLNEQYF
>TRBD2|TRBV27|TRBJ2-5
CASSTRTSQETQYF
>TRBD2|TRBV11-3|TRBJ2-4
CASSIGSGAAKNIQYF